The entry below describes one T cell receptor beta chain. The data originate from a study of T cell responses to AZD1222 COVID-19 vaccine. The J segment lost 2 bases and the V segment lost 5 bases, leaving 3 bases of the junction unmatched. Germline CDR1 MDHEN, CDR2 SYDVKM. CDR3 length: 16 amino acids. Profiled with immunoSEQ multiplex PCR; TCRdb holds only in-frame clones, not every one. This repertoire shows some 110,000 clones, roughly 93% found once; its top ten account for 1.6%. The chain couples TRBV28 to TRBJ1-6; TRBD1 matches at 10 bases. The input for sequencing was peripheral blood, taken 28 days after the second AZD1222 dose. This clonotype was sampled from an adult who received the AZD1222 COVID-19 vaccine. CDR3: CASSTGQGAYNSPLHF. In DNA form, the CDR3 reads TGTGCCAGCAGTACCGGACAGGGGGCCTATAATTCACCCCTCCACTTT. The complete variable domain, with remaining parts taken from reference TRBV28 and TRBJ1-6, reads DVKVTQSSRYLVKRTGEKVFLECVQDMDHENMFWYRQDPGLGLRLIYFSYDVKMKEKGDIPEGYSVSREKKERFSLILESASTNQTSMYLCASSTGQGAYNSPLHFGNGTRLTVT.